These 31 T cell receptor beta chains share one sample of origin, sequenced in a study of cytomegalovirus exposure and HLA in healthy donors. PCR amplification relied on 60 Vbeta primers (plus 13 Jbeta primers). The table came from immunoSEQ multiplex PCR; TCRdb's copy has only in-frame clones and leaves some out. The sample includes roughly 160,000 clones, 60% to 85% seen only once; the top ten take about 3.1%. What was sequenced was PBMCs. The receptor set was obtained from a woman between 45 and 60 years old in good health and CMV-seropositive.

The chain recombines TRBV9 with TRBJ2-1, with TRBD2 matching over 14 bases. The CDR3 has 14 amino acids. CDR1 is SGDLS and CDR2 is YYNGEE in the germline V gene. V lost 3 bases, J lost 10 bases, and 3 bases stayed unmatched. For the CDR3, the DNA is TGTGCCAGCAGCGGCGGACTAGCGGGAGGCGAGCAGTTCTTC. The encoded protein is CASSGGLAGGEQFF.

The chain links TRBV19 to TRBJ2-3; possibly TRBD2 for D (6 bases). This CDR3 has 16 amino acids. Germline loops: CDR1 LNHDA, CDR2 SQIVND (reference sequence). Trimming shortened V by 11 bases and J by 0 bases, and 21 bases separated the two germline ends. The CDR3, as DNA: TGTGCCTCTGCTCTCGGGCGGGACTCTAGCACAGATACGCAGTATTTT. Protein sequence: CASALGRDSSTDTQYF.

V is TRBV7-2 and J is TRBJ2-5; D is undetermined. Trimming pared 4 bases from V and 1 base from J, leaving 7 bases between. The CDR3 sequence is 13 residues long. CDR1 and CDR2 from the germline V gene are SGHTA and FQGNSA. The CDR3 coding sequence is TGTGCCAGCAGCTCCTCACTCCAAGAGACCCAGTACTTC. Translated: CASSSSLQETQYF. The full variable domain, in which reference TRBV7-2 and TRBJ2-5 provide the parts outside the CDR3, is GAGVSQSPSNKVTEKGKDVELRCDPISGHTALYWYRQSLGQGLEFLIYFQGNSAPDKSGLPSDRFSAERTGGSVSTLTIQRTQQEDSAVYLCASSSSLQETQYFGPGTRLLVL.

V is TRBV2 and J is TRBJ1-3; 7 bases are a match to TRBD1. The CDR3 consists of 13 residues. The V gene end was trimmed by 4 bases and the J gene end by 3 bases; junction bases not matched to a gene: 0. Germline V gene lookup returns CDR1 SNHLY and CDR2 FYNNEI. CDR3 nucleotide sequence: TGTGCCAGCAGTGGGACAGGTGGAAACACCATATATTTT. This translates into CASSGTGGNTIYF.

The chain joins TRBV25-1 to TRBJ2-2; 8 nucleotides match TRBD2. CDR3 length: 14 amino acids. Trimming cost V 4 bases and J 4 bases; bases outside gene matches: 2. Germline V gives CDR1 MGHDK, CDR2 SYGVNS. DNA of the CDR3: TGTGCCAGCAGTGGGGGACTAGGCACCGGGGAGCTGTTTTTT. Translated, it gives CASSGGLGTGELFF.

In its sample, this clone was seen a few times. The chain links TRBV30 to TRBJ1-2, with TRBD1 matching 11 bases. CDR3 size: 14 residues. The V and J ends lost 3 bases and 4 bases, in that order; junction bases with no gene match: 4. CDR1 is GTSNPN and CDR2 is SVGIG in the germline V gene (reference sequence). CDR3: CAWSRDRGTYGYTF. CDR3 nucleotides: TGTGCCTGGAGCCGGGACAGGGGGACCTATGGCTACACCTTC.

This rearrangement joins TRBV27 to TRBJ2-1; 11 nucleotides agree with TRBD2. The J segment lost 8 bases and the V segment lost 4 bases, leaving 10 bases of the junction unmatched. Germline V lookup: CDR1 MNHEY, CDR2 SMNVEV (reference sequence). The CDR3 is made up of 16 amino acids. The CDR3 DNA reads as TGTGCCAGCAGTTCATATAGCGGGGGGGCCATTCATGAGCAGTTCTTC. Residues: CASSSYSGGAIHEQFF.

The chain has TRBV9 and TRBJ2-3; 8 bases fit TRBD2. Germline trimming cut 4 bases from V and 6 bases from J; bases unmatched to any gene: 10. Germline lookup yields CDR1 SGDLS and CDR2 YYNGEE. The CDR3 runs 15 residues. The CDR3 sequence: CASSPWVAGLDTQYF. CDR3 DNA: TGTGCCAGCAGCCCATGGGTAGCGGGGTTGGATACGCAGTATTTT.

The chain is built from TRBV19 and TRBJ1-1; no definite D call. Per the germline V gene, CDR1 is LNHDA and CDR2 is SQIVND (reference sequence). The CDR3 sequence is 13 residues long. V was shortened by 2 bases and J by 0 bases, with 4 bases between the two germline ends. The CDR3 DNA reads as TGTGCCAGTAGTATAAGCCTGAACACTGAAGCTTTCTTT. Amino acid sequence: CASSISLNTEAFF.

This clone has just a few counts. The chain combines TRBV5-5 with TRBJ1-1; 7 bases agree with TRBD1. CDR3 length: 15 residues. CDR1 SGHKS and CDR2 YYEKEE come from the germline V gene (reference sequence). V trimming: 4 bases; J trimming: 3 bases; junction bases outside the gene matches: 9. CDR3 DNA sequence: TGTGCCAGCAGCCGGGGGACAGCGCTAGACACTGAAGCTTTCTTT. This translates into CASSRGTALDTEAFF.

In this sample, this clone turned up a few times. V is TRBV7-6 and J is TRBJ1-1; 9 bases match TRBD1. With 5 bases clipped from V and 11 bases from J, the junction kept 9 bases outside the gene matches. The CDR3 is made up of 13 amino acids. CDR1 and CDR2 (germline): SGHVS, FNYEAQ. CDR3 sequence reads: CASSTSQGAGAFF. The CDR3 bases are TGTGCCAGCAGCACCTCACAGGGGGCTGGGGCTTTCTTT. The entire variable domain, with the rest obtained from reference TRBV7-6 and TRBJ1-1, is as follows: GAGVSQSPRYKVTKRGQDVALRCDPISGHVSLYWYRQALGQGPEFLTYFNYEAQQDKSGLPNDRFSAERPEGSISTLTIQRTEQRDSAMYRCASSTSQGAGAFFGQGTRLTVV.

As DNA, the CDR3 is TGTGCCTGGAATCCGGGGGGGGGTAATCAGCCCCAGCATTTT. Residues: CAWNPGGGNQPQHF. This chain joins TRBV30 and TRBJ1-5; the D gene is possibly TRBD1 (5 bases). V lost 4 bases and J lost 4, with 14 bases in between. The CDR3 extends over 14 amino acids. CDR1 is GTSNPN and CDR2 is SVGIG in the germline V gene (reference sequence).

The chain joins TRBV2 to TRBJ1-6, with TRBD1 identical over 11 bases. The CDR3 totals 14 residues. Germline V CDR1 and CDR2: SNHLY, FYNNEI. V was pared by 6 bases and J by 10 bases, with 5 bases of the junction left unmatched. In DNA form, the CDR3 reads TGTGCCAGCAGCGGACAGGGGGCTGGATCACCCCTCCACTTT. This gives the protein CASSGQGAGSPLHF.

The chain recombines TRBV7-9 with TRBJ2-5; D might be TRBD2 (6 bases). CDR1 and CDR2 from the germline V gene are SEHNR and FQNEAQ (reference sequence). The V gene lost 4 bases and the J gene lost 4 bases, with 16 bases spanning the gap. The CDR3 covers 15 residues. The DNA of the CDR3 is TGTGCCAGCAGCTCCGTGGCGGGGCGGGGAGAGACCCAGTACTTC. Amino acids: CASSSVAGRGETQYF.

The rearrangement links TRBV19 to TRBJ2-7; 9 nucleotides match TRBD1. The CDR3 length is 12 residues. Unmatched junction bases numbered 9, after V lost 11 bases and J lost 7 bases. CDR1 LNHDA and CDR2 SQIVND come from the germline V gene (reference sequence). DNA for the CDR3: TGTGCCGCTGGGACAGGGTGGGAAGAGCAGTACTTC. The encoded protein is CAAGTGWEEQYF.

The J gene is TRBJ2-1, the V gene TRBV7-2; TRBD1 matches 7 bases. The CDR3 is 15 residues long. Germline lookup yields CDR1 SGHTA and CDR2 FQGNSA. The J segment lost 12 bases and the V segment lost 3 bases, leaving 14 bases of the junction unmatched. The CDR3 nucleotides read TGTGCCAGCAGCTTTAGGGAAGGGGGCGCATATGGGCAGTTCTTC. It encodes CASSFREGGAYGQFF. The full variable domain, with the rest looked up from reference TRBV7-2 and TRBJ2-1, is GAGVSQSPSNKVTEKGKDVELRCDPISGHTALYWYRQSLGQGLEFLIYFQGNSAPDKSGLPSDRFSAERTGGSVSTLTIQRTQQEDSAVYLCASSFREGGAYGQFFGPGTRLTVL.

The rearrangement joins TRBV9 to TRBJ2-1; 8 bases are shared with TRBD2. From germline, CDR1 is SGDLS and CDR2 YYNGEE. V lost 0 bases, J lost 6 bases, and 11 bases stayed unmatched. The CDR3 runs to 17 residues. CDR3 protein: CASSVGFGGGFPNEQFF. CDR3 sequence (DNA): TGTGCCAGCAGCGTAGGGTTTGGCGGGGGGTTCCCCAATGAGCAGTTCTTC.

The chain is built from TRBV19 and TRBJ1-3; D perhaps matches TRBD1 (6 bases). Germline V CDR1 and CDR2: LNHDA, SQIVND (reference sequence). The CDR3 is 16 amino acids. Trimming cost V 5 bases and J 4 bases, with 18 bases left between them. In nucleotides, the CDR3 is TGTGCCAGTAGTCTTACCCCAGGGGTAGGCGGAAACACCATATATTTT. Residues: CASSLTPGVGGNTIYF.

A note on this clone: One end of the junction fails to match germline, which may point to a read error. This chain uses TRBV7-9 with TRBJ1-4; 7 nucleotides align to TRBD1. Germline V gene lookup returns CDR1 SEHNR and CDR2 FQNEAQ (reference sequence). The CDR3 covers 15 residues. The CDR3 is CSSSPRAGGGEKLFF. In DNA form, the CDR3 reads TGTTCCAGCAGCCCTCGCGCAGGGGGTGGTGAAAAACTGTTTTTT. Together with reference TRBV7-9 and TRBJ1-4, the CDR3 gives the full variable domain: DTGVSQNPRHKITKRGQNVTFRCDPISEHNRLYWYRQTLGQGPEFLTYFQNEAQLEKSRLLSDRFSAERPKGSFSTLEIQRTEQGDSAMYLCSSSPRAGGGEKLFFGSGTQLSVL.

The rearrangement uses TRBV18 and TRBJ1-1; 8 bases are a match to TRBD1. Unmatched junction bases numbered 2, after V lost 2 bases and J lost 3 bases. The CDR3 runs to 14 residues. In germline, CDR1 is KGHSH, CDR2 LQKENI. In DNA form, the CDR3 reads TGTGCCAGCTCACCAACGACAGGGGACACTGAAGCTTTCTTT. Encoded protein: CASSPTTGDTEAFF.

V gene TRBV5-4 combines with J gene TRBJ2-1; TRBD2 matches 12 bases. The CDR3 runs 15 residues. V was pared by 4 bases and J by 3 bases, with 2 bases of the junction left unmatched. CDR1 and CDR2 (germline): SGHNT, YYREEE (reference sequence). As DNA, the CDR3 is TGTGCCAGCAGCCTAGCGGGAGGGGACTACAATGAGCAGTTCTTC. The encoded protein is CASSLAGGDYNEQFF.

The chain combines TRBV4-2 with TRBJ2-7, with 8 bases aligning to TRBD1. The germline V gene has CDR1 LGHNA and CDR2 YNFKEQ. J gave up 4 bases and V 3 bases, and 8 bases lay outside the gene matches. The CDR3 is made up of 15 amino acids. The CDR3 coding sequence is TGTGCCAGCAGCCAGTACGGACAGGGCATATACGAGCAGTACTTC. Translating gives CASSQYGQGIYEQYF.

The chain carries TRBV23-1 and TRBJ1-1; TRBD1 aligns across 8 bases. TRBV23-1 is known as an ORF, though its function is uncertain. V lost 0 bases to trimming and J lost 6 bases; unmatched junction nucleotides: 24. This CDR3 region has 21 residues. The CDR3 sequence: CASSQSAGLRDRPPGGSEAFF. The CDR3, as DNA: TGCGCCAGCAGTCAATCCGCGGGCCTCCGGGACAGGCCCCCAGGCGGGTCTGAAGCTTTCTTT.

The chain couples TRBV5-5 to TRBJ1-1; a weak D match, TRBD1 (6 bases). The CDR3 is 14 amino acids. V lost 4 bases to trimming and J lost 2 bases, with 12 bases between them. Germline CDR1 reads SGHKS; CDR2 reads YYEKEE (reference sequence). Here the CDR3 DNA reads TGTGCCAGCAGCCAGGGGACCTCAAACACTGAAGCTTTCTTT. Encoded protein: CASSQGTSNTEAFF.

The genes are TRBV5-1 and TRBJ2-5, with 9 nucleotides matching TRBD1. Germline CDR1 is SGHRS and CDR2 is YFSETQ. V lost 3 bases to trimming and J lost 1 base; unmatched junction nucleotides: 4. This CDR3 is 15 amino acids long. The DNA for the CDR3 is TGCGCCAGCAGCTCACCACAGGGGGCCCAAGAGACCCAGTACTTC. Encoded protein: CASSSPQGAQETQYF.

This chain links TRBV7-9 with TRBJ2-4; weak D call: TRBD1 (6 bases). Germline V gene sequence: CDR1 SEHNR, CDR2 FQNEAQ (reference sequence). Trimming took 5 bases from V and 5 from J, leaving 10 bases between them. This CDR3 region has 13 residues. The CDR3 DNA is TGTGCCAGCAGCCAGGACAGACAAAACATTCAGTACTTC. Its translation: CASSQDRQNIQYF.

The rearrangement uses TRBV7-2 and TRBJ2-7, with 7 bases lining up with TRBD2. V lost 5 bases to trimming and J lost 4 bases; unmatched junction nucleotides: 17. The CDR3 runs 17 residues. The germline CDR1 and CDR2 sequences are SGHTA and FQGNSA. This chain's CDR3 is CASSLRDGAGVKYEQYF. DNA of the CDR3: TGTGCCAGCAGCCTAAGGGACGGTGCGGGAGTAAAGTACGAGCAGTACTTC.

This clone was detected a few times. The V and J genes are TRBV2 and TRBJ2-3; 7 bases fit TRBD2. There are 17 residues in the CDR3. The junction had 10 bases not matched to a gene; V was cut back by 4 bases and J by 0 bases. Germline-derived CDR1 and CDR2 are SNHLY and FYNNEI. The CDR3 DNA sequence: TGTGCCAGCAGTGTCCCCCTTCAGCGGGGTAGCACAGATACGCAGTATTTT. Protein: CASSVPLQRGSTDTQYF.

CDR3 DNA sequence: TGCGCCAGCAGCTTGATGGACATTTCAGCCCCTGGAAACACCATATATTTT. Protein: CASSLMDISAPGNTIYF. The chain employs TRBV5-1 and TRBJ1-3, with a tentative D call TRBD1 (5 bases). Looked up from germline, CDR1 is SGHRS and CDR2 is YFSETQ. Trimming shortened V by 1 base and J by 2 bases, and 16 bases separated the two germline ends. This CDR3 is built from 17 residues.

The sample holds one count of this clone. For the CDR3, the DNA is TGTGCCAGCCGGGGAAACTCCTACAATGAGCAGTTCTTC. Its protein is CASRGNSYNEQFF. This chain links TRBV2 with TRBJ2-1, with D possibly matching TRBD2 (5 bases). The ends were cut back, 8 bases at V and 0 bases at J, with 8 bases in the middle. Germline V CDR1 and CDR2: SNHLY, FYNNEI. The CDR3 covers 13 residues. The whole variable domain, filled in from reference TRBV2 and TRBJ2-1, reads EPEVTQTPSHQVTQMGQEVILRCVPISNHLYFYWYRQILGQKVEFLVSFYNNEISEKSEIFDDQFSVERPDGSNFTLKIRSTKLEDSAMYFCASRGNSYNEQFFGPGTRLTVL.

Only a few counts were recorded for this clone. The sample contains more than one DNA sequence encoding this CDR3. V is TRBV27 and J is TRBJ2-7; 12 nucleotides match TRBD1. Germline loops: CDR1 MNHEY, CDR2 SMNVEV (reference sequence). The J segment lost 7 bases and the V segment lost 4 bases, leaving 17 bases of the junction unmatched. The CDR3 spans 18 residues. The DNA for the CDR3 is TGTGCCAGCAGTTGGGGGGGGCCAACGGGACAGGGGGCAGGTGAGCAGTACTTC. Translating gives CASSWGGPTGQGAGEQYF.